A selection of T cell receptor beta chains follows, all from one sample in a study of blood T cell repertoires in COVID-19. The repertoire was sequenced with immunoSEQ multiplex PCR; TCRdb's copy has only in-frame clones and lacks some. This sample yields 200,000 to 250,000 clones, of which around nine tenths are seen a single time; roughly 2.5% belongs to the top ten. Sequencing was done on a sample of peripheral blood. The receptors originated from a woman in her sixties with acute or convalescent COVID-19. The CDR3 runs from the conserved cysteine through the conserved F or W. The order of the fields is clone size, V gene, D gene, J gene, CDR3 protein, CDR3 DNA. The D gene is left open where the match is weak. A row's size may be missing; if present it is once, few, many or a size class.

>-|TRBV5-1|TRBD1|TRBJ1-1
CASSAGTGNTEAFF
TGCGCCAGCAGCGCCGGGACAGGGAACACTGAAGCTTTCTTT
>-|TRBV21-1|-|TRBJ2-1
CASSREMTSGTGEQFF
TGTGCCAGCAGCCGGGAAATGACTAGCGGGACCGGTGAGCAGTTCTTC
>-|TRBV29-1|TRBD2|TRBJ2-7
CSVAIGAGGEQYF
TGCAGCGTTGCGATAGGGGCGGGAGGCGAGCAGTACTTC
>-|TRBV29-1|TRBD1|TRBJ2-3
CSGTDRGLTTDTQYF
TGCAGCGGGACAGACAGGGGGCTAACCACAGATACGCAGTATTTT
>-|TRBV19|-|TRBJ2-7
CASSIQGNSYEQYF
TGTGCCAGTAGTATCCAGGGGAACTCCTACGAGCAGTACTTC
>-|TRBV6-5|-|TRBJ1-6
CASSPNRSPNSPLHF
TGTGCCAGCAGTCCAAACAGGTCCCCTAATTCACCCCTCCACTTT
>once|TRBV7-9|TRBD1|TRBJ2-2
CASSLGTGVIGELFF
TGTGCCAGCAGCTTAGGGACAGGGGTGATCGGGGAGCTGTTTTTT
>-|TRBV2|-|TRBJ1-1
CARAGNTEAFF
TGTGCCAGAGCGGGGAACACTGAAGCTTTCTTT
>-|TRBV28|-|TRBJ1-4
CACVRTTNEKLFF
TGTGCCTGCGTAAGAACAACTAATGAAAAACTGTTTTTT
>-|TRBV5-1|TRBD1|TRBJ2-1
CASSSTGGAHNEQFF
TGCGCCAGCAGCTCCACAGGGGGCGCCCACAATGAGCAGTTCTTC
>-|TRBV9|TRBD1|TRBJ1-2
CASSIWDRGGPSNYGYTF
TGTGCCAGCAGCATCTGGGACAGGGGAGGCCCATCTAACTATGGCTACACCTTC
>-|TRBV10-3|-|TRBJ1-2
CAISESGGYGYTF
TGTGCCATCAGTGAGTCAGGGGGCTATGGCTACACCTTC
>-|TRBV6-5|TRBD1|TRBJ2-7
CASSWDRGSYEQYF
TGTGCCAGCAGTTGGGACAGGGGTTCCTACGAGCAGTACTTC
>-|TRBV7-2|-|TRBJ1-3
CASSLDGARGNTIYF
TGTGCCAGCAGCTTAGATGGGGCGCGCGGAAACACCATATATTTT
>-|TRBV6-5|TRBD1|TRBJ1-1
CASSYSNRGRATEAFF
TGTGCCAGCAGTTACTCGAACAGGGGGCGTGCCACTGAAGCTTTCTTT
>-|TRBV5-1|TRBD1|TRBJ2-3
CASSRNGQGGTDTQYF
TGCGCCAGCAGCAGGAACGGACAGGGAGGCACAGATACGCAGTATTTT
>-|TRBV5-1|TRBD1|TRBJ1-1
CASSFTGANTEAFF
TGCGCCAGCAGCTTTACAGGGGCTAACACTGAAGCTTTCTTT
>-|TRBV12-3/TRBV12-4|-|TRBJ2-4
CASLHRQTNIQYF
TGTGCCAGCCTCCACAGACAGACAAACATTCAGTACTTC